This TCR beta chain was profiled in a study of cytomegalovirus exposure and HLA in healthy donors. Regarding this clone: Its specificity is not known.

Broader study findings: The investigators catalogued 150 to 200 TCR beta chains as cytomegalovirus-associated.

Vbeta (60) and Jbeta (13) primers were used in the PCR. The data were produced by immunoSEQ multiplex PCR, yet TCRdb's version contains in-frame clones alone and is incomplete. The table includes 150,000 to 200,000 clones, 70% to 90% detected once. This CDR3 is built from 18 residues. Germline loops: CDR1 SGHKS, CDR2 YYEKEE (reference sequence). With 0 bases removed from V and 4 bases from J, the gap between germline ends came to 23 bases. The sample taken for sequencing was PBMCs. The source is a man younger than 35 in good health and CMV-seropositive. The rearrangement links TRBV5-5 to TRBJ2-7, with D possibly matching TRBD1 (5 bases). CDR3 coding DNA: TGTGCCAGCAGCTTGGCCAGACATCAGGGAAGGGAAGGATACGAGCAGTACTTC. Protein: CASSLARHQGREGYEQYF.